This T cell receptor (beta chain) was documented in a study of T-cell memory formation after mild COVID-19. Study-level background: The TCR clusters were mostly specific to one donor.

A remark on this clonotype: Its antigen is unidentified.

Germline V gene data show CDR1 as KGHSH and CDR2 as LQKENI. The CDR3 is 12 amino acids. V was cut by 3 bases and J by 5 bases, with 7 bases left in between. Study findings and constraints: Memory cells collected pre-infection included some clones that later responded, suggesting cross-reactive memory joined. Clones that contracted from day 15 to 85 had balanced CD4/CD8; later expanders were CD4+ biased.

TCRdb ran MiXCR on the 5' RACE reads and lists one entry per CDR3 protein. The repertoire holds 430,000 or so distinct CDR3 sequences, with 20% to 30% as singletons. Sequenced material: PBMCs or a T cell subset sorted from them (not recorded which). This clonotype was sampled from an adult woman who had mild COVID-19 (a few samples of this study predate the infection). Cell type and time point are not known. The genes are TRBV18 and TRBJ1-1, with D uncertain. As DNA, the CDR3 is TGTGCCAGCTCACCGGCAAGGACTGAAGCTTTCTTT. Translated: CASSPARTEAFF.